The following is a T cell receptor beta chain sequence with its context. With 6 bases removed from V and 15 bases from J, the gap between germline ends came to 15 bases. The germline CDR1 and CDR2 sequences are MNHEY and SVGEGT. This CDR3 has 11 residues. One Seattle source followed patients from active infection through their disease course. The sample belongs to a study of blood T cell repertoires in COVID-19. Turning to the study itself: Some COVID-19 samples were acute and others convalescent; all came from the United States, Italy and Spain. Sources were T cells, B-cell-depleted T cells, or PBMCs; the material itself was cDNA or gDNA.

In the original processing: Amplification of reference gene primers was used by the study to estimate nucleated cell counts. Method: immunoSEQ multiplex PCR; TCRdb's copy keeps in-frame clones and lacks some. V and J calls and clone size are copied from that table; D and trimming were computed from the DNA. This table has roughly 440,000 clones, around 89% appearing once. The origin of this receptor is a woman between 50 and 59 years old with COVID-19, enrolled during active disease. This sequence joins TRBV6-2 or TRBV6-3 and TRBJ1-3; the D is unclear. Sample: peripheral blood. CDR3 sequence reads: CASSLLTESYF. CDR3 bases: TGTGCCAGCAGCCTACTCACGGAGTCATATTTT.